What follows describes a single T cell receptor beta chain. Its antigen is still unknown. One junction end disagrees with the germline gene, perhaps due to a read error. The data originate from a study of identical twins. Points from the study as a whole: Whereas memory repertoires showed no such difference, abundant cord blood beta clonotypes carried fewer insertions.

The CDR3 runs to 12 residues. CDR1 and CDR2 (germline): LGHDT, YNNKEL (reference sequence). TCRdb used MiXCR to reprocess the 5' RACE reads, holding one entry per CDR3 protein. The sample records 500,000 to 550,000 distinct CDR3 sequences, around 22% being singletons. These data were likewise used in another study, on yellow fever vaccine responses in identical twins.

The V and J genes are TRBV3-1 and TRBJ1-1; possibly TRBD1 for D (5 bases). The source of this sequence is a woman aged 18-35 years in good health. The specimen was CD4+ T cells sorted from blood. The chain's CDR3 is CASSQDGTEAFF. The CDR3 DNA reads TGTGCCAGCAGCCAGGATGGGACTGAGGCTTTCTTT.